This is a list of T cell receptor beta chains from one sample in a study of siplizumab effects on memory and regulatory T cells. These receptors lack a known antigen. The data were produced by immunoSEQ multiplex PCR, yet TCRdb's version contains in-frame clones alone and is incomplete. The data show 7,500 to 8,500 clones, 35% to 45% seen once. Specimen: CFSE-low (dividing) CD8+ T cells sorted from an allogeneic mixed lymphocyte reaction. The source of these receptors is a human donor in good health; the cells came from an allogeneic mixed lymphocyte reaction. Each CDR3 is given with its conserved first and last residue. The order of the fields is V gene, D gene, J gene, clone size, CDR3 protein, CDR3 DNA. The D gene is left open where the match is weak. Expanded clones are given a class, and other clones once, few, many or no size at all.

TRBV6-5,TRBD2,TRBJ2-7,NA,CASGEREGFSYEQYF,TGTGCCAGCGGGGAGCGGGAGGGATTCTCCTACGAGCAGTACTTC
TRBV27,TRBD2,TRBJ2-1,medium-sized,CASSMGLVNEQFF,TGTGCCAGCAGTATGGGACTAGTCAATGAGCAGTTCTTC
TRBV7-7,NA,TRBJ2-2,medium-sized,CASSSQGNTGELFF,TGTGCTAGCAGCTCACAGGGGAACACCGGGGAGCTGTTTTTT
TRBV29-1,NA,TRBJ2-1,medium-sized,CSVGGNEQFF,TGCAGCGTGGGGGGCAATGAGCAGTTCTTC
TRBV27,NA,TRBJ1-2,NA,CASSFGAGVDYTF,TGTGCCAGCAGTTTCGGGGCAGGGGTCGACTACACCTTC
TRBV19,NA,TRBJ2-7,NA,CASSNIVDRNYEQYF,TGTGCCAGTAGTAATATAGTAGACAGAAACTACGAGCAGTACTTC
TRBV5-4,NA,TRBJ2-7,NA,CASSQVARRYEQYF,TGCGCCAGCAGCCAAGTGGCCAGGAGGTACGAGCAGTACTTC
TRBV7-9,NA,TRBJ2-1,NA,CASSLDGPGAEQFF,TGTGCCAGCAGCTTAGACGGGCCCGGGGCTGAGCAGTTCTTC
TRBV7-8,TRBD2,TRBJ2-7,NA,CASSLSTSGTLYEQYF,TGTGCCAGCAGCTTAAGTACTAGCGGGACCCTCTACGAGCAGTACTTC
TRBV29-1,TRBD1,TRBJ2-7,NA,CSVPGGHYEQYF,TGCAGCGTGCCAGGGGGACACTACGAGCAGTACTTC
TRBV4-3,NA,TRBJ2-3,NA,CASSQHLLQGERSTDTQYF,TGCGCCAGCAGCCAACACCTCCTTCAGGGCGAGCGGAGCACAGATACGCAGTATTTT
TRBV27,NA,TRBJ2-3,few,CASSFSAGSDTQYF,TGTGCCAGCAGTTTTTCGGCAGGGTCAGATACGCAGTATTTT
TRBV21-1,NA,TRBJ2-5,NA,CASSPVAGKIETQYF,TGTGCCAGCAGCCCCGTAGCGGGGAAAATAGAGACCCAGTACTTC
TRBV27,NA,TRBJ2-1,medium-sized,CASSSPGYSSYNEQFF,TGTGCCAGCAGTTCCCCCGGGTATAGCTCCTACAATGAGCAGTTCTTC
TRBV7-8,NA,TRBJ2-3,NA,CASSPGGGTDTQYF,TGTGCCAGCAGCCCCGGTGGAGGCACAGATACGCAGTATTTT
TRBV4-3,TRBD1,TRBJ2-7,few,CASSQYRGIYEQYF,TGCGCCAGCAGCCAGTACAGGGGGATATACGAGCAGTACTTC
TRBV27,NA,TRBJ1-1,NA,CASLGGTNTEAFF,TGTGCCAGTTTGGGGGGTACGAACACTGAAGCTTTCTTT
TRBV7-9,NA,TRBJ2-7,medium-sized,CASSPNDEQYF,TGTGCCAGCAGCCCCAACGACGAGCAGTACTTC
TRBV4-1,TRBD2,TRBJ2-1,few,CASSQDPAGGPDEQFF,TGCGCCAGCAGCCAAGATCCAGCGGGAGGGCCCGATGAGCAGTTCTTC
TRBV4-1,NA,TRBJ2-7,medium-sized,CASSQVGDDEQYF,TGCGCCAGCAGCCAAGTGGGGGACGACGAGCAGTACTTC
TRBV5-1,TRBD2,TRBJ2-7,NA,CAGSSAGGLTYEQYF,TGCGCCGGCAGCTCAGCGGGAGGGCTTACCTACGAGCAGTACTTC
TRBV7-6,NA,TRBJ2-7,medium-sized,CASSLAGIEQYF,TGTGCCAGCAGCTTGGCAGGGATCGAGCAGTACTTC
TRBV7-8,NA,TRBJ1-1,NA,CASSLGSEKLNTEAFF,TGTGCCAGCAGCTTAGGGTCGGAGAAATTGAACACTGAAGCTTTCTTT
TRBV30,NA,TRBJ2-1,few,CAWSVHNGQFF,TGTGCCTGGAGTGTTCATAATGGGCAGTTCTTC
TRBV7-2,NA,TRBJ2-5,NA,CASSPSIDQETQYF,TGTGCCAGCAGCCCATCCATAGACCAAGAGACCCAGTACTTC
TRBV19,NA,TRBJ2-1,few,CASSISPNNEQFF,TGTGCCAGTAGTATATCCCCTAACAATGAGCAGTTCTTC
TRBV30,NA,TRBJ2-7,NA,CAWSWGSEYEQYF,TGTGCCTGGAGCTGGGGGAGTGAGTACGAGCAGTACTTC
TRBV19,NA,TRBJ2-1,NA,CASSIQGNNEQFF,TGTGCCAGTAGTATCCAGGGTAACAATGAGCAGTTCTTC
TRBV29-1,NA,TRBJ1-4,NA,CSVAGQEGEKLFF,TGCAGCGTTGCTGGGCAGGAGGGAGAAAAACTGTTTTTT
TRBV4-1,TRBD2,TRBJ2-3,NA,CASSPGLAADTQYF,TGCGCCAGCAGCCCGGGACTAGCGGCGGATACGCAGTATTTT
TRBV7-8,NA,TRBJ2-1,few,CASSLAGRGDEQFF,TGTGCCAGCAGCTTAGCGGGTCGTGGGGATGAGCAGTTCTTC
TRBV9,TRBD1,TRBJ1-1,NA,CASSPLRDSEAFF,TGTGCCAGCAGCCCCCTTCGGGACAGTGAAGCTTTCTTT
TRBV4-1,NA,TRBJ1-5,medium-sized,CASSQSGSNQPQHF,TGCGCCAGCAGCCAGTCGGGGTCCAATCAGCCCCAGCATTTT
TRBV7-9,NA,TRBJ2-4,NA,CASSPKTLNIQYF,TGTGCCAGCAGCCCGAAGACACTAAACATTCAGTACTTC
TRBV5-4,TRBD1,TRBJ2-7,few,CASSFRDREYEQYF,TGTGCCAGCAGCTTCCGGGACAGGGAGTACGAGCAGTACTTC
TRBV4-1,NA,TRBJ2-1,NA,CASSQEASDEQFF,TGCGCCAGCAGCCAAGAGGCCTCCGATGAGCAGTTCTTC
TRBV6-4,NA,TRBJ2-1,NA,CASSAGKRTIHEQFF,TGTGCCAGCAGTGCGGGAAAAAGGACTATCCATGAGCAGTTCTTC
TRBV27,NA,TRBJ2-1,NA,CASRSALDYNEQFF,TGTGCCAGCAGATCGGCCCTTGACTACAATGAGCAGTTCTTC
TRBV7-2,TRBD1,TRBJ1-2,medium-sized,CASSVATAGTGNGYTF,TGTGCCAGCAGCGTAGCAACCGCCGGGACAGGGAATGGCTACACCTTC
TRBV6-1,NA,TRBJ2-7,few,CASSELGGSYEQYF,TGTGCCAGCAGTGAACTGGGAGGATCCTACGAGCAGTACTTC
TRBV12-5,NA,TRBJ1-2,medium-sized,CASGLVLGYGYTF,TGTGCTAGTGGTTTGGTACTGGGTTACGGCTACACCTTC